Below, 5 T cell receptor beta chains from the same sample are listed, as sequenced in a study of T cells after posttransplantation cyclophosphamide. Using immunoSEQ multiplex PCR, the repertoire was profiled, and TCRdb retains in-frame clones only, with some absent. The sample yields approximately 30,000 clones, around 90% seen once. The source material was PBMCs. These receptors all come from a woman aged 35 to 49 with a blood cancer, CMV-positive, and with a related stem cell donor.

The rearrangement uses TRBV4-1 and TRBJ2-3, with 11 bases lining up with TRBD2. Germline values: CDR1 MGHRA, CDR2 YSYEKL. With 4 bases clipped from V and 6 bases from J, the junction kept 6 bases outside the gene matches. The CDR3 extends over 15 amino acids. The CDR3 region is CASSLTGLAADTQYF. The CDR3 DNA reads as TGCGCCAGCAGCCTCACGGGACTAGCGGCGGATACGCAGTATTTT.

The CDR3 sequence: CARAGETYNSPLHF. As DNA, the CDR3 is TGTGCCAGGGCAGGGGAAACCTATAATTCACCCCTCCACTTT. This sequence joins TRBV2 and TRBJ1-6; D may be TRBD1 (6 bases). Germline V CDR1 and CDR2: SNHLY, FYNNEI. Between the trimmed V and J ends, which lost 9 bases and 2 bases, there was a span of 11 bases. CDR3 length equals 14 residues.

The chain couples TRBV5-6 to TRBJ2-1; D ambiguous. The CDR3 covers 12 residues. The germline V gene encodes CDR1 SGHDT and CDR2 YYEEEE. V dropped 3 bases and J dropped 9 bases, with 10 bases sitting between them. The CDR3 region has the DNA TGTGCCAGCAGCTATCTAGAAAGTGAGCAGTTCTTC. Amino acid sequence: CASSYLESEQFF.

The chain joins TRBV6-1 to TRBJ1-3; 10 bases agree with TRBD1. CDR1 and CDR2 from the germline V gene are MNHNS and SASEGT. Losses at the gene ends were 2 bases for V and 2 bases for J; bases not matched to a gene: 9. There are 18 residues in the CDR3. The CDR3 DNA sequence: TGTGCCAGCAGTGAAAAAGGGACAGGGGCATGGCCTGGAAACACCATATATTTT. This codes for CASSEKGTGAWPGNTIYF.

The chain is built from TRBV9 and TRBJ1-1; D is unclear. The germline V and J ends were trimmed by 2 bases and 4 bases, with 12 bases remaining between them. The CDR3 consists of 14 residues. The germline V gene encodes CDR1 SGDLS and CDR2 YYNGEE. The CDR3 DNA is TGTGCCAGCAGCGTTCAGCCGGGTGGCACTGAAGCTTTCTTT. Amino acid sequence: CASSVQPGGTEAFF.